The present T cell receptor beta chain was sequenced within a study of blood T cell dynamics during melanoma immunotherapy. Study-wide findings and caveats: Unlike progressors, later disease-control patients had W3 repertoires gaining clonality or diversity.

The CDR3 covers 15 residues. With 1 base removed from V and 2 bases from J, the gap between germline ends came to 10 bases. Germline values: CDR1 SGHVS, CDR2 FQNEAQ. Indicated time point: pre-treatment baseline. As concerns this clone: Its specificity is not known.

The method was immunoSEQ multiplex PCR; TCRdb's version includes in-frame clones alone and lacks a portion of them. The sample lists about 17,000 clones, 83% occurring once. This receptor was identified in a human donor with melanoma. The chain couples TRBV7-8 to TRBJ2-3; D is unclear. This specimen was blood, taken from a patient treated with checkpoint blockade. For the CDR3, the DNA is TGTGCCAGCAGCTTAGAAGCGTTCTACACAGATACGCAGTATTTT. Protein sequence: CASSLEAFYTDTQYF.